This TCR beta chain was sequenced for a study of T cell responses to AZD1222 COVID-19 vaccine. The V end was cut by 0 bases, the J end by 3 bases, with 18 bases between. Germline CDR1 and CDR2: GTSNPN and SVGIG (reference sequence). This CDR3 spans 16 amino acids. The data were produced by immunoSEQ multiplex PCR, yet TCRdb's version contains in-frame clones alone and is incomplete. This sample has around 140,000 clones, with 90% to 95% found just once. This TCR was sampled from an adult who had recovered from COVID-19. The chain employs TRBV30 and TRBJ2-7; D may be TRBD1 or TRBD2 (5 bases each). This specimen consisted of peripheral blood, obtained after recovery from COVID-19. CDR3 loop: CAWSVRVGTHVYEQYF. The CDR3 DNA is TGTGCCTGGAGTGTACGGGTCGGGACCCACGTCTACGAGCAGTACTTC. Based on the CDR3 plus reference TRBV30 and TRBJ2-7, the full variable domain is SQTIHQWPATLVQPVGSPLSLECTVEGTSNPNLYWYRQAAGRGLQLLFYSVGIGQISSEVPQNLSASRPQDRQFILSSKKLLLSDSGFYLCAWSVRVGTHVYEQYFGPGTRLTVT.